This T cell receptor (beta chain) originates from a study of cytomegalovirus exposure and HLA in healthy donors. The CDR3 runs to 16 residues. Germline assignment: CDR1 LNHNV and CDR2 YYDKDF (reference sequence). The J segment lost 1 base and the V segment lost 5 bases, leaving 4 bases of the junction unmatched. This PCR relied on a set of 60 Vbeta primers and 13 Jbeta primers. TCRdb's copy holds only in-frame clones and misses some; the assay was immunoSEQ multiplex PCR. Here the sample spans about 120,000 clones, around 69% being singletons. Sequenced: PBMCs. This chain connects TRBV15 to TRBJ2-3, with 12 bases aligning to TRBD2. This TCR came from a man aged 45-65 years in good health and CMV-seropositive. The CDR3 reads CATSEGLAGRTDTQYF. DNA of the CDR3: TGTGCCACCAGCGAAGGACTAGCGGGACGCACAGATACGCAGTATTTT.